This TCR beta chain was captured by sequencing in a study of radiotherapy plus CTLA-4 blockade in lung cancer (dated by TCRdb to 2016 to 2018). Describing the broader study: Among the enrolled patients, roughly 17% had an objective response, and less than 40% reached disease control.

CDR1 MNHEY and CDR2 SVGAGI were looked up in the germline V gene. After removal of 11 bases from V and 5 bases from J, the junction retains 9 bases not matched to a gene. From the cysteine through the phenylalanine, the CDR3 covers 12 amino acids. The read is trimmed to its CDR3 DNA, 36 bases read in frame from base 1. In this study, focal radiation therapy paired with CTLA-4 blockade (ipilimumab) was tested in patients who had chemo-refractory metastatic non-small-cell lung cancer. The library was produced with the immunoSEQ multiplex PCR assay. Imported from immuneACCESS, the table was reduced by TCRdb to in-frame sequences with V and J called. These copies leave out some clones; in studies compared against another copy, an unresolved V gene accounts for under half, and the cause of the remainder is not known. In this sample the table shows 34,000 or so clones, about 69% of which occur a single time. Around an eighth of the sample goes to the ten largest clones.

Concerning this clone itself: Its antigen is still unknown. Base qualities were left out, and no much larger clone turns up one base away.

What the authors observed across the whole study: The strongest predictors of response were reported to be early dynamic shifts in blood T cell clones along with a rise in serum interferon-beta following radiation. After treatment with radiotherapy and ipilimumab, TCR clones that originated in tumors expanded in peripheral blood.

The source was peripheral blood, collected from a patient treated with radiotherapy plus ipilimumab. The clonotype comes from a human donor with non-small cell lung cancer that progressed on radiotherapy plus ipilimumab. Recombination linked TRBV6-5 to TRBJ2-7; TRBD2 matches 7 bases in the middle. The nucleotides are TGTGCCTCGGGCGGGGGTTTGCACGAGCAGTACTTC. Translated, this gives CASGGGLHEQYF.